This record looks at one T cell receptor beta chain sequence and its context. Measured with immunoSEQ multiplex PCR; TCRdb has only the in-frame clones, and not every one. The table has approximately 71,000 clones, around 84% seen once. This sample was taken from a study of PD-L1 blockade in urothelial cancer. Germline V lookup: CDR1 WSHSY, CDR2 SAAADI. There are 13 residues in the CDR3. Trimming cost V 6 bases and J 6 bases; bases outside gene matches: 4. Time point given: pretreatment peripheral blood. This TCR came from a woman between 65 and 79 years old with urothelial cancer. Sequences were derived from PBMCs, sampled around atezolizumab (anti-PD-L1) treatment. The chain links TRBV10-2 to TRBJ1-2; 10 bases map to TRBD1. CDR3 amino acids: CASSPGQGNGYTF. CDR3 nucleotide sequence: TGCGCCAGCAGCCCGGGACAGGGGAATGGCTACACCTTC.